Following are 14 T cell receptor beta chains from one sample sequenced in a study of shared clonotypes between healthy human individuals. Profiling relied on immunoSEQ multiplex PCR, and the TCRdb table lists in-frame clones only, not all of them. The table records some 2 million clones, roughly 94% of them present only once. Naive CD8 populations comprised CD45RO-negative cells positively selected for CCR7, excluding terminally differentiated effector memory CD45RA+ cells. The sequencing input was naive CD8+ T cells sorted from blood. These receptors all come from a man between 18 and 29 years old in good health.

The chain has TRBV6-5 and TRBJ1-1; 8 nucleotides align to TRBD1. The CDR3 is made up of 12 amino acids. V shed 5 bases, J shed 5 bases, and the junction held 1 base outside the gene matches. Germline CDR1 is MNHEY and CDR2 is SVGAGI. CDR3 coding DNA: TGTGCCAGCAGTCGACAGGGGACTGAAGCTTTCTTT. Translation gives CASSRQGTEAFF.

The V and J genes are TRBV27 and TRBJ2-5, with D perhaps matching TRBD1 (6 bases). The germline V gene has CDR1 MNHEY and CDR2 SMNVEV (reference sequence). V was cut by 2 bases and J by 4 bases, with 11 bases left in between. The CDR3 sequence is 14 residues long. The CDR3 protein is CASSLNRVPETQYF. CDR3 nucleotide sequence: TGTGCCAGCAGTTTAAACAGGGTTCCAGAGACCCAGTACTTC.

This clone came up once. CDR3 sequence (DNA): TGCGCCAGCAGCTTCCGACAGGGGGATCAAGAGACCCAGTACTTC. Residues: CASSFRQGDQETQYF. V gene TRBV5-1 combines with J gene TRBJ2-5; 9 bases agree with TRBD1. The CDR3 has 15 residues. The germline V gene has CDR1 SGHRS and CDR2 YFSETQ. The J segment lost 2 bases and the V segment lost 2 bases, leaving 4 bases of the junction unmatched.

This chain uses TRBV9 with TRBJ2-1; D gene unclear. The CDR3 contains 12 residues. V gave up 4 bases and J gave up 5 bases, with 7 bases separating them. The germline CDR1 and CDR2 sequences are SGDLS and YYNGEE. The chain's CDR3 is CASSPWDNEQFF. In nucleotides, the CDR3 is TGTGCCAGCAGCCCCTGGGACAATGAGCAGTTCTTC.

This clone came up once. The gene calls are TRBV29-1 and TRBJ2-3; D unresolved. The CDR3 contains 12 residues. The germline V gene encodes CDR1 SQVTM and CDR2 ANQGSEA. V gave up 3 bases and J gave up 2 bases, with 6 bases separating them. The CDR3 DNA is TGCAGCGTTGATTATCTCACAGATACGCAGTATTTT. This encodes CSVDYLTDTQYF.

The genes are TRBV11-2 and TRBJ2-7; D is ambiguous. V was clipped by 0 bases and J by 6 bases, with 6 bases between them. This CDR3 has 12 amino acids. The V gene's germline CDR1 is SGHAT and CDR2 FQNNGV. The CDR3 sequence is CASSLDPSEQYF. The CDR3 nucleotides read TGTGCCAGCAGCTTAGATCCGTCCGAGCAGTACTTC.

The V call is TRBV30, the J call TRBJ1-4; the D gene is possibly TRBD1 (5 bases). V shed 0 bases and J shed 4 bases, with 12 bases lying between them. Looked up from germline, CDR1 is GTSNPN and CDR2 is SVGIG (reference sequence). This CDR3 has 15 amino acids. CDR3 DNA sequence: TGTGCCTGGAGTGTTTTCCGGGACTATAATGAAAAACTGTTTTTT. This encodes CAWSVFRDYNEKLFF.

The rearrangement links TRBV11-2 to TRBJ1-1, with D uncertain. V was clipped by 0 bases and J by 6 bases, with 11 bases between them. This CDR3 contains 14 residues. Germline CDR1 and CDR2: SGHAT and FQNNGV. The CDR3 bases are TGTGCCAGCAGCTTAGACGTACAGCCTCCTGAAGCTTTCTTT. Translated, it gives CASSLDVQPPEAFF.

The chain links TRBV19 to TRBJ2-1, with TRBD2 matching over 14 bases. In germline, CDR1 is LNHDA, CDR2 SQIVND (reference sequence). CDR3 length: 16 residues. V dropped 10 bases and J dropped 2; count of bases not matched to a gene: 7. The CDR3 reads CATSWTSGGPYNEQFF. The CDR3 DNA sequence: TGTGCCACCTCATGGACTAGCGGGGGGCCCTACAATGAGCAGTTCTTC.

This chain connects TRBV7-2 to TRBJ1-2; 10 nucleotides align to TRBD1. This CDR3 comprises 15 residues. Germline assignment: CDR1 SGHTA and CDR2 FQGNSA. V lost 4 bases to trimming and J lost 4 bases; unmatched junction nucleotides: 6. The CDR3 bases are TGTGCCAGCAGCTCCGCGGGACAGGGGTTCTATGGCTACACCTTC. Translation gives CASSSAGQGFYGYTF.

The chain has TRBV18 and TRBJ1-5; the match to TRBD1 covers 9 bases. CDR1 is KGHSH and CDR2 is LQKENI in the germline V gene. The V gene end was trimmed by 5 bases and the J gene end by 2 bases; junction bases not matched to a gene: 19. This CDR3 has 20 residues. CDR3 sequence: CASSSSSGTGKSYGNQPQHF. The CDR3 coding sequence is TGTGCCAGCTCATCATCAAGCGGGACAGGGAAATCGTACGGCAATCAGCCCCAGCATTTT.

The rearrangement links TRBV11-2 to TRBJ2-1, with D perhaps matching TRBD1 (5 bases). This CDR3 contains 14 residues. The V end lost 9 bases, the J end lost 4 bases, and 16 bases lay between the germline ends. Germline CDR1 is SGHAT and CDR2 is FQNNGV. CDR3 DNA sequence: TGTGCCAGTGAAAGGGGTCCCCTGTACAATGAGCAGTTCTTC. Translation gives CASERGPLYNEQFF. Full variable domain (missing parts from reference TRBV11-2 and TRBJ2-1): EAGVAQSPRYKIIEKRQSVAFWCNPISGHATLYWYQQILGQGPKLLIQFQNNGVVDDSQLPKDRFSAERLKGVDSTLKIQPAKLEDSAVYLCASERGPLYNEQFFGPGTRLTVL.

This sequence joins TRBV2 and TRBJ2-5, with D perhaps TRBD1 or TRBD2 (5 bases each). The CDR3 spans 13 residues. Germline values: CDR1 SNHLY, CDR2 FYNNEI. V lost 6 bases and J lost 4, with 12 bases in between. Here the CDR3 DNA reads TGTGCCAGCAGAGGGCCCGGGGCAGAGACCCAGTACTTC. Its protein product is CASRGPGAETQYF.

The chain carries TRBV9 and TRBJ2-2; TRBD1 matches at 9 bases. The germline CDR1 and CDR2 sequences are SGDLS and YYNGEE. CDR3 length: 16 residues. V trimming: 4 bases; J trimming: 8 bases; junction bases outside the gene matches: 12. The CDR3 DNA is TGTGCCAGCAGCACCTACTCCGGGACAGGGTCGGGGGAGCTGTTTTTT. Its translation is CASSTYSGTGSGELFF.